The following is a T cell receptor (beta chain) sequence with its context. Which antigen it targets is not known. Base qualities are missing; no much larger clone stands one base away. This entry is derived from a study of T cells in Graves' hyperthyroidism and ophthalmopathy (dated by TCRdb to about 2019). Notes on the research overall: Peripheral blood was collected at initial diagnosis, before any treatment. To identify TCR V-J signatures that set the groups apart, the researchers used a discovery cohort of 100 patients, made up of approximately 43 with Graves' ophthalmopathy and some 60 with stable Graves' hyperthyroidism. Whether ophthalmopathy could be predicted prospectively was tested in an independent validation cohort made up of 18 hyperthyroidism patients plus 17 patients who later progressed to ophthalmopathy. The approximately 100 discovery patients were randomly split 7:3 into training and test sets. In addition, the study compared T-cell repertoires in thyroid tissue and in blood from about 6 Graves' hyperthyroidism patients. After blood sampling, hyperthyroidism patients were treated with methimazole at a starting dose of 30 mg daily, and ophthalmopathy patients were treated with high-dose intravenous methylprednisolone. According to the paper, TCR Vbeta CDR3 sequencing was carried out on 135 peripheral blood samples, which came from approximately 41 ophthalmopathy, 75 to 80 hyperthyroidism and about 17 progressor patients.

Hyperthyroidism patients were newly diagnosed, with disease duration under 2 months, and aged 18 to 65 years. Exclusion was applied to patients with uncontrolled infections, other autoimmune diseases, pregnancy or lactation. Clinical symptoms, serum thyroxine and TRAb, thyroid ultrasound, and orbital computed tomography formed the basis for the diagnoses. Blood from progressor patients was drawn when they were first diagnosed with hyperthyroidism, before any ophthalmopathy symptoms appeared. PBMCs were separated from over 9 ml of fresh peripheral blood using Ficoll-Paque density gradient centrifugation. Progressor patients were defined as those initially diagnosed with Graves' hyperthyroidism in whom ophthalmopathy developed during follow-up. Trizol reagent was used to extract total RNA, and RNA quality was then checked on an Agilent 2100 Bioanalyzer. The CDR3 spans 14 residues, from the cysteine through the phenylalanine. Kept here is only the CDR3 DNA, which spans 42 bases and is read in frame from base 1. Clipping removes 6 bases from V and 7 bases from J, with 8 as the unmatched junction base count. CDR1 and CDR2 are drawn from the germline V gene: SQVTM, ANQGSEA.

The TCR beta CDR3 regions were amplified from the RNA transcripts. A first-round RT-PCR of the TCR CDR3 used the HTBI primer set with the Qiagen OneStep RT-PCR kit. Libraries were constructed in a second round of multiplex PCR, after which size selection and purification were performed. Libraries were sequenced paired-end with 100 bp reads on an Illumina HiSeq2000. The authors processed their data as follows. SOAPnuke was used to process the raw data, throwing out any read that contained adapters or uncalled bases, had a mean Phred below 15, or lacked an exact constant-primer or identifier match. COPE v1.2.5 was used to merge the high-quality paired reads, and each unique nucleotide sequence was defined as a clonotype. MiTCR v1.1 was used to align the clonotypes against IMGT TRBV, TRBD and TRBJ reference segments. The analysis included only V-J combinations with a frequency above 0.0001, which together covered around 99% of the repertoires. The TCS score was defined as F50 (clonal expansion) divided by E x V (chaos), with BLOSUM62-based TCRdist calculated between CDR3 peptides within each V-J. Welch's t-statistics and random forest reduced around 510 V-J features to 10 to 15, which were used in a naive Bayes classifier (R e1071). TCRdb redid the processing of the public reads, applying fastp at Q25 and MiXCR, and retained in-frame beta chains. Rows are unified per CDR3 protein, each entry keeping the most common DNA and genes. TCRdb, not the original authors, processed these V and J calls. In all, the sample holds about 360,000 distinct CDR3 sequences, and approximately 15% of those were seen once. The ten largest make up roughly 25% of the sample.

Summary of the overall study and its limitations: Sample size was not statistically predetermined, and investigators were not blinded to group allocation. Most expanded thyroid clonotypes (frequency above 0.001) were also detected in blood, suggesting blood repertoires may reflect thyroid immune responses. In validation, progression to ophthalmopathy was predicted by the model with around 71% sensitivity and just over 72% specificity, a median of roughly six months before onset. In cross-validation, a model built on a 13 V-J signature told ophthalmopathy apart from stable hyperthyroidism with 87.88% sensitivity and around 83% specificity, and in testing the same model reached 80%/75%.

Material: blood. The chain links TRBV29-1 with TRBJ2-4; the central 11 bases match TRBD1. This clonotype was sampled from a woman younger than 35 with Graves' hyperthyroidism that later progressed to Graves' ophthalmopathy. The CDR3 reads CSVEPGQGGNIQYF. The nucleotide sequence is TGCAGCGTCGAGCCGGGACAGGGGGGCAACATTCAGTACTTC.